This T cell receptor beta chain was captured by sequencing in a study of cytomegalovirus exposure and HLA in healthy donors. Comment on this clone: As yet, its antigen is unknown.

60 Vbeta and 13 Jbeta primers were used in PCR. TCRdb keeps only in-frame clones here, not all; method: immunoSEQ multiplex PCR. The sample shows 100,000 to 150,000 clones, roughly 80% of them seen only once. Unmatched junction bases numbered 11, after V lost 8 bases and J lost 4 bases. This CDR3 region has 15 residues. CDR1 and CDR2 (germline): SNHLY, FYNNEI. Findings and caveats of the study: Within the data, a cluster of highly shared sequence variants was likely a sequencing artifact.

The sequence was collected from a man aged 45 to 65 in good health and CMV-seropositive. This chain joins TRBV2 and TRBJ1-3; 7 bases line up with TRBD1. Specimen: PBMCs. The chain's CDR3 is CASLRARGRGNTIYF. The CDR3 DNA reads as TGTGCCAGCCTACGTGCAAGGGGGCGCGGAAACACCATATATTTT.